A single sample is the source of the 13 T cell receptor beta chains below, sequenced in a study of T cell responses to AZD1222 COVID-19 vaccine. The table came from immunoSEQ multiplex PCR; TCRdb's copy has only in-frame clones and leaves some out. Of more than 85,000 clones listed, around 82% are singletons. Specimen: peripheral blood, collected on day 0 of AZD1222 vaccination. Receptors were obtained from an adult in good health.

The gene calls are TRBV7-2 and TRBJ2-7; D gene unclear. Trimming pared 2 bases from V and 4 bases from J, leaving 6 bases between. Germline V lookup: CDR1 SGHTA, CDR2 FQGNSA. CDR3 length equals 12 residues. The CDR3 DNA reads TGTGCCAGCAGCTTAAACTTTTACGAGCAGTACTTC. Its translation is CASSLNFYEQYF.

The chain uses TRBV27 and TRBJ1-1; D is possibly TRBD1 (5 bases). The V gene lost 5 bases and the J gene lost 6 bases, with 13 bases spanning the gap. CDR3 length equals 13 residues. The V gene's germline CDR1 is MNHEY and CDR2 SMNVEV (reference sequence). In DNA form, the CDR3 reads TGTGCCAGCAGTCCCCAAGGGGCGGCTGAAGCTTTCTTT. It translates to CASSPQGAAEAFF.

This clone was observed once. The chain employs TRBV5-1 and TRBJ2-7; 10 bases line up with TRBD1. With 0 bases clipped from V and 5 bases from J, the junction kept 5 bases outside the gene matches. Germline V gene sequence: CDR1 SGHRS, CDR2 YFSETQ. The CDR3 covers 15 residues. The CDR3 is CASSLEGQGSDEQYF. DNA for the CDR3: TGCGCCAGCAGCTTGGAGGGACAGGGGAGCGACGAGCAGTACTTC.

The rearrangement links TRBV28 to TRBJ1-2; 7 bases fit TRBD1. V was clipped by 5 bases and J by 7 bases; unmatched bases: 7. Germline assignment: CDR1 MDHEN and CDR2 SYDVKM. The CDR3 spans 13 residues. CDR3 coding DNA: TGTGCCAGCAGTGCCCGACAGGGCCCTGGCTACACCTTC. Translated: CASSARQGPGYTF.

The V call is TRBV4-3, the J call TRBJ1-2; D may be TRBD1 (5 bases). Trimming shortened V by 4 bases and J by 8 bases, and 11 bases separated the two germline ends. Germline lookup yields CDR1 LGHNA and CDR2 YSLEER. This CDR3 is built from 12 residues. In DNA form, the CDR3 reads TGCGCCAGCAGCCGACAGTCGGGAGGCTACACCTTC. This gives the protein CASSRQSGGYTF.

V and J are TRBV9 and TRBJ1-5, with a possible D match to TRBD1 (6 bases). Per the germline V gene, CDR1 is SGDLS and CDR2 is YYNGEE. Deletions cut 4 bases from V and 0 bases from J, with 8 bases between. The CDR3 is made up of 14 amino acids. This chain's CDR3 is CASSPQGSNQPQHF. Here the CDR3 DNA reads TGTGCCAGCAGCCCACAGGGTAGCAATCAGCCCCAGCATTTT.

The gene calls are TRBV10-3 and TRBJ2-3; D is perhaps TRBD1 or TRBD2 (6 bases each). Trimming took off 5 bases at V and 6 bases at J, with 15 bases between the two ends. Germline values: CDR1 ENHRY, CDR2 SYGVKD. The CDR3 runs 14 residues. The CDR3 bases are TGTGCCATCAGTAGGGGGGCCCAGCGGGATACGCAGTATTTT. Translation: CAISRGAQRDTQYF.

This chain uses TRBV4-1 with TRBJ2-3, with 8 bases lining up with TRBD2. The CDR3 is 16 amino acids. Germline CDR1 reads MGHRA; CDR2 reads YSYEKL. After removal of 0 bases from V and 1 base from J, the junction contained 3 bases not matched to a gene. CDR3 sequence reads: CASSQEKAGGTDTQYF. CDR3 bases: TGCGCCAGCAGCCAAGAAAAAGCGGGGGGCACAGATACGCAGTATTTT.

This clone appeared a few times. The chain joins TRBV29-1 to TRBJ2-6; D unclear. V was clipped by 6 bases and J by 1 base, with 7 bases between them. The germline V gene has CDR1 SQVTM and CDR2 ANQGSEA. The CDR3 covers 13 residues. The CDR3 bases are TGCAGCGTCCAGGTTTCTGGGGCCAACGTCCTGACTTTC. Amino acids: CSVQVSGANVLTF.

V usage is TRBV11-2 and J usage is TRBJ1-1, with D possibly matching TRBD1 (5 bases). Per the germline V gene, CDR1 is SGHAT and CDR2 is FQNNGV. The CDR3 totals 13 residues. V was pared by 5 bases and J by 0 bases, with 7 bases between. The CDR3 coding sequence is TGTGCCAGCAGCGCACAGGTGAACACTGAAGCTTTCTTT. It yields the protein CASSAQVNTEAFF.

This clone was observed a single time. V is TRBV5-1 and J is TRBJ2-7; 8 positions match TRBD1. This CDR3 spans 14 amino acids. After removal of 4 bases from V and 0 bases from J, the junction contained 3 bases not matched to a gene. Germline-derived CDR1 and CDR2 are SGHRS and YFSETQ. CDR3 coding DNA: TGCGCCAGCAGCCTCGACAGGGGCTCCTACGAGCAGTACTTC. It codes for CASSLDRGSYEQYF.

The gene calls are TRBV9 and TRBJ2-2; 8 bases map to TRBD2. CDR3 length: 15 residues. CDR1 and CDR2 from the germline V gene are SGDLS and YYNGEE. J gave up 7 bases and V 3 bases, and 8 bases lay outside the gene matches. CDR3 sequence (DNA): TGTGCCAGCAGCGCAGACGGGGCGGGAGGCGGGGAGCTGTTTTTT. Translated: CASSADGAGGGELFF.

In DNA form, the CDR3 reads TGCGCCAGCAGCTTGAACGGGGGGAGCACTGAAGCTTTCTTT. This gives the protein CASSLNGGSTEAFF. This rearrangement joins TRBV5-1 to TRBJ1-1, with a tentative D call TRBD1 (5 bases). Germline V CDR1 and CDR2: SGHRS, YFSETQ. CDR3 size: 14 residues. V lost 1 base and J lost 4, with 11 bases in between.